This T cell receptor (beta chain) is drawn from a study of blood T cell repertoires in COVID-19. The V end lost 6 bases, the J end lost 4 bases, and 13 bases lay between the germline ends. Germline V gives CDR1 MDHEN, CDR2 SYDVKM. This CDR3 spans 13 amino acids. Profiling relied on immunoSEQ multiplex PCR, and the TCRdb table lists in-frame clones only, not all of them. The sample holds about 59,000 clones, 73% seen once. The sequence came from a woman aged 70-85 years with acute or convalescent COVID-19. The V and J genes are TRBV28 and TRBJ2-7, with TRBD1 as a possible D gene (6 bases). Specimen: peripheral blood. CDR3 coding DNA: TGTGCCAGCAGCCTTGGACAGCGATACGAGCAGTACTTC. Its protein product is CASSLGQRYEQYF.